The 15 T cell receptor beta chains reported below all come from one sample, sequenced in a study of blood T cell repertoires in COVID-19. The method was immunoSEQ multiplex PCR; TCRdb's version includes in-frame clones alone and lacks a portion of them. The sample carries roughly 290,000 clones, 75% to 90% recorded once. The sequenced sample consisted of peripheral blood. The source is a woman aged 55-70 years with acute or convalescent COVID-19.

The CDR3 here is CASSQDPGASYEQYF. CDR3 sequence (DNA): TGTGCCAGCAGCCAAGACCCAGGGGCGTCCTACGAGCAGTACTTC. The V call is TRBV3-1 (or the pseudogene TRBV3-2), the J call TRBJ2-7, with D tentatively TRBD1 (6 bases). The CDR3 loop spans 15 amino acids. Per germline, CDR1 LGHDT and CDR2 YNNKEL (reference sequence). V was shortened by 0 bases and J by 1 base, with 10 bases between the two germline ends.

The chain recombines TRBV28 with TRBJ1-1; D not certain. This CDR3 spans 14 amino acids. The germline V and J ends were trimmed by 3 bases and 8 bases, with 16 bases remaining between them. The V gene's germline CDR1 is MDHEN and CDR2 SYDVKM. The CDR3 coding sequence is TGTGCCAGCAGTTTCGTTGGTGCTGCGTTCGAAGCTTTCTTT. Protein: CASSFVGAAFEAFF.

As DNA, the CDR3 is TGCAGCGTTGAAGGGAGGAGGAGGAATGAAGCTTTCTTT. As protein: CSVEGRRRNEAFF. The chain is built from TRBV29-1 and TRBJ1-1; D call uncertain. Germline V gene data show CDR1 as SQVTM and CDR2 as ANQGSEA. The CDR3 is made up of 13 amino acids. Trimming left V 1 base short and J 7 bases short, with 13 bases between.

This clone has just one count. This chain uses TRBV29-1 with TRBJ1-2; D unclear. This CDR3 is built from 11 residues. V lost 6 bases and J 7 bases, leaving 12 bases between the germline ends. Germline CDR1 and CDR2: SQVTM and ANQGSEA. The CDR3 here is CSVRQAGGYTF. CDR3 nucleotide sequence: TGCAGCGTCCGGCAGGCAGGTGGCTACACCTTC.

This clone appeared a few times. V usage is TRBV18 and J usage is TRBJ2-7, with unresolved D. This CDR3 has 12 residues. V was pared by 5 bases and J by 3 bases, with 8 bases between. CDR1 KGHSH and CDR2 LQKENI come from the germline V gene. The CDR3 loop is CASSSNSYEQYF. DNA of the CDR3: TGTGCCAGCTCATCAAACAGCTACGAGCAGTACTTC.

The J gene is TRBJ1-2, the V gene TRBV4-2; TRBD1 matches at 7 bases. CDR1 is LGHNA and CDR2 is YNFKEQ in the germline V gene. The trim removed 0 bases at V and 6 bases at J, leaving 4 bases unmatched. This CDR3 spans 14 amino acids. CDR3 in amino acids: CASSQDQGGNGYTF. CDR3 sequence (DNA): TGTGCCAGCAGCCAAGATCAGGGGGGAAATGGCTACACCTTC.

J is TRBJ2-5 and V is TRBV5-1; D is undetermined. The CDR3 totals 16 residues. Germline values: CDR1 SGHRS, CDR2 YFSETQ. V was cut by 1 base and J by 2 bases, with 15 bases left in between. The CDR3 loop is CASSLILATIQETQYF. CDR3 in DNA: TGCGCCAGCAGCTTGATATTAGCCACGATACAAGAGACCCAGTACTTC. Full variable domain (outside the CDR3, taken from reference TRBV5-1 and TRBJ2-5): KAGVTQTPRYLIKTRGQQVTLSCSPISGHRSVSWYQQTPGQGLQFLFEYFSETQRNKGNFPGRFSGRQFSNSRSEMNVSTLELGDSALYLCASSLILATIQETQYFGPGTRLLVL.

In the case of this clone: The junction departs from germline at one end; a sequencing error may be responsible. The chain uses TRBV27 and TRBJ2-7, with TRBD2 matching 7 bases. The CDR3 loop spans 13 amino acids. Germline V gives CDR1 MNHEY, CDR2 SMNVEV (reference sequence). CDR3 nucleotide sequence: TGTGCCAGCAGTTTATGGGGGGGGTACGAGCAGCACTTC. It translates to CASSLWGGYEQHF.

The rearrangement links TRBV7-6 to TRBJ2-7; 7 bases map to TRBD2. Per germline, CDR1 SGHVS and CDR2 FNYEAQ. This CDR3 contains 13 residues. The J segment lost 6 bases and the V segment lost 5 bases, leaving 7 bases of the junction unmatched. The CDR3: CASSREASGEQYF. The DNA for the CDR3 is TGTGCCAGCAGCCGGGAGGCCTCTGGCGAGCAGTACTTC.

CDR3: CSVRTGGNDGYTF. CDR3 sequence (DNA): TGCAGCGTTCGGACAGGGGGCAACGATGGCTACACCTTC. This rearrangement joins TRBV29-1 to TRBJ1-2; 11 bases align to TRBD1. The CDR3 loop spans 13 amino acids. With V trimmed by 5 bases and J by 6 bases, 5 bases remained unmatched. The V gene's germline CDR1 is SQVTM and CDR2 ANQGSEA.

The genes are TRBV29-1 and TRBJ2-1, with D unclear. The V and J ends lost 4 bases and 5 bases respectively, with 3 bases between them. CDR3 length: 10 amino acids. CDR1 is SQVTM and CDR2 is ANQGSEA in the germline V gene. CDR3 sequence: CSVANNEQFF. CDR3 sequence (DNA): TGCAGCGTTGCTAACAATGAGCAGTTCTTC.

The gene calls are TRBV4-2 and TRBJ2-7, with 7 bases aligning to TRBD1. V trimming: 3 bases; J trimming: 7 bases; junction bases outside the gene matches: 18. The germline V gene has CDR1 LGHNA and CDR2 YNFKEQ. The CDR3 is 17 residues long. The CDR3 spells CASSQDPRDSYFEEQYF. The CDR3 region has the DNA TGTGCCAGCAGCCAGGACCCCCGGGACAGTTATTTTGAAGAGCAGTACTTC.

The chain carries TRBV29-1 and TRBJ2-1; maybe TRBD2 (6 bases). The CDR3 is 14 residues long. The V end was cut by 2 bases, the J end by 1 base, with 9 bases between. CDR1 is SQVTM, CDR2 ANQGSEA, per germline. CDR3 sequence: CSVEPGGSYNEQFF. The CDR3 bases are TGCAGCGTTGAACCCGGGGGTTCCTACAATGAGCAGTTCTTC.

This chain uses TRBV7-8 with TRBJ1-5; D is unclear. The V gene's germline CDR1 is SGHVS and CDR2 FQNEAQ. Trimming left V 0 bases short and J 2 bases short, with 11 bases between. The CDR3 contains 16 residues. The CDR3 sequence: CASSLARSWGNQPQHF. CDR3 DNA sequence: TGTGCCAGCAGCTTAGCGCGGTCCTGGGGCAATCAGCCCCAGCATTTT.

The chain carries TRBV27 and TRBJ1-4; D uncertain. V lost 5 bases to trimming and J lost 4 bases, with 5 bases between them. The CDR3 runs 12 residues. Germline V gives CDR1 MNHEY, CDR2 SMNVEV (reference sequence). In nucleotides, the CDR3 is TGTGCCAGCAGTGCGAATAATGAAAAACTGTTTTTT. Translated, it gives CASSANNEKLFF.